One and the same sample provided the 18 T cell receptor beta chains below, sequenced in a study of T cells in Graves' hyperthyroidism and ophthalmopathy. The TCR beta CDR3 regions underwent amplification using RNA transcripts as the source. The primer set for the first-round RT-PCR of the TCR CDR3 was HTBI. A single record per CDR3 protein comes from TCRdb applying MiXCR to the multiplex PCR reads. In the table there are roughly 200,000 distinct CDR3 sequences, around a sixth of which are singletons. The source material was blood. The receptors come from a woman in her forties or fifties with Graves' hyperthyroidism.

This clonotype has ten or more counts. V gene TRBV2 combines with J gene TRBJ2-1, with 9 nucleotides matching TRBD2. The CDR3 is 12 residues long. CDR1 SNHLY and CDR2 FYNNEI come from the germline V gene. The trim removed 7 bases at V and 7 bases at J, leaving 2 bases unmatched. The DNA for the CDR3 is TGTGCCAGCATCGGACTAGCGAATGAGCAGTTCTTC. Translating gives CASIGLANEQFF.

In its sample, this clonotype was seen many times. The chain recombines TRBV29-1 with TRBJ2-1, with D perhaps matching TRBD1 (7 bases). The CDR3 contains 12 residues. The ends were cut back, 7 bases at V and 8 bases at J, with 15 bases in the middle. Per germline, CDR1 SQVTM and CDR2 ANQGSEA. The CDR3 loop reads CSGQGGYDEQFF. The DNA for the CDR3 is TGCAGCGGGCAGGGGGGCTATGATGAGCAGTTCTTC.

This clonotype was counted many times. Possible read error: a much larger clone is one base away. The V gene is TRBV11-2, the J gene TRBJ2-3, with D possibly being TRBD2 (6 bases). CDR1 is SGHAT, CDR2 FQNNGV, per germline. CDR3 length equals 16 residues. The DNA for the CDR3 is TGTGCCGGCAGCTTAGATAACGGAGGGGAACGCGATACGCAGTATTTT. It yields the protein CAGSLDNGGERDTQYF.

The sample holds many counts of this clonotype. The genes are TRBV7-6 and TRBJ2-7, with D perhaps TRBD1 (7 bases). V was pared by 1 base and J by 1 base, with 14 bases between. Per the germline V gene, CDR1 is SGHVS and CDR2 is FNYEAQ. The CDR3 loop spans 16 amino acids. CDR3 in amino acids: CASSLVRGRGSYEQYF. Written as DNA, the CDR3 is TGTGCCAGCAGCTTAGTGAGGGGGCGGGGATCCTACGAGCAGTACTTC.

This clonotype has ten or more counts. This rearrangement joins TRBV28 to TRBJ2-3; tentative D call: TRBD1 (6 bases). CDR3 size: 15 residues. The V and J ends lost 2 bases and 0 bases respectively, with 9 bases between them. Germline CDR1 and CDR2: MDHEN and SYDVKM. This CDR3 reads CASSLMGHSTDTQYF. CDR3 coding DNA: TGTGCCAGCAGTTTAATGGGACACAGCACAGATACGCAGTATTTT.

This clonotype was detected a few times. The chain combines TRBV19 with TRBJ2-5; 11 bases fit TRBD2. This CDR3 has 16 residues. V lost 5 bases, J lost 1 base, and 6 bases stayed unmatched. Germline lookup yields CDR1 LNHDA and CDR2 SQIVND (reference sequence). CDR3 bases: TGTGCCAGTAGTCCGATAGCGGGAGGGCCCCAAGAGACCCAGTACTTC. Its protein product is CASSPIAGGPQETQYF. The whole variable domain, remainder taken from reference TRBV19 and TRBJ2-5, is DGGITQSPKYLFRKEGQNVTLSCEQNLNHDAMYWYRQDPGQGLRLIYYSQIVNDFQKGDIAEGYSVSREKKESFPLTVTSAQKNPTAFYLCASSPIAGGPQETQYFGPGTRLLVL.

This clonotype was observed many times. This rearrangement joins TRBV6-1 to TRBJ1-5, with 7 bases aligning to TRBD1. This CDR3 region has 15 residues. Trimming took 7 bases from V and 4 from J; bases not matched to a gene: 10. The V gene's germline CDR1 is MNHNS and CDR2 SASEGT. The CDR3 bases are TGTGCCAGCACCGTAATGGACAGGACAAATCAGCCCCAGCATTTT. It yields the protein CASTVMDRTNQPQHF.

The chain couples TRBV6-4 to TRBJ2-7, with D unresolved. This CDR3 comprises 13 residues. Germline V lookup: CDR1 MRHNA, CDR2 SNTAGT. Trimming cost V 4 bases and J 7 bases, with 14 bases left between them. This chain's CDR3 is CASSGRPLDEQYF. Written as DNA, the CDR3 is TGTGCCAGCAGTGGTCGACCTCTGGATGAGCAGTACTTC.

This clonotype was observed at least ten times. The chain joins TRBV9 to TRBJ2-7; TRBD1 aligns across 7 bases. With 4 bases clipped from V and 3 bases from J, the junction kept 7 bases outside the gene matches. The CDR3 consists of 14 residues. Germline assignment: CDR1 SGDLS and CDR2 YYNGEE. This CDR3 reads CASSLRTGGYEQYF. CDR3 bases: TGTGCCAGCAGCCTAAGGACAGGCGGCTACGAGCAGTACTTC.

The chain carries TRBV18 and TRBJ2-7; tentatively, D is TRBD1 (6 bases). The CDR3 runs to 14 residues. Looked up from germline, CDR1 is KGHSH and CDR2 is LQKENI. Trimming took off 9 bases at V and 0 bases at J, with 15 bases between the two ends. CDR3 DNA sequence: TGTGCCAGTCGGACAGACCGAAACTCCTACGAGCAGTACTTC. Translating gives CASRTDRNSYEQYF.

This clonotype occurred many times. CDR3 sequence (DNA): TGTGCCAGCAGCTTCACAGGGGTGAGGTCCACTGAAGCTTTCTTT. Amino acid sequence: CASSFTGVRSTEAFF. The chain links TRBV7-2 to TRBJ1-1; 7 bases align to TRBD1. The V gene end was trimmed by 3 bases and the J gene end by 4 bases; junction bases not matched to a gene: 8. The CDR3 covers 15 residues. Germline values: CDR1 SGHTA, CDR2 FQGNSA.

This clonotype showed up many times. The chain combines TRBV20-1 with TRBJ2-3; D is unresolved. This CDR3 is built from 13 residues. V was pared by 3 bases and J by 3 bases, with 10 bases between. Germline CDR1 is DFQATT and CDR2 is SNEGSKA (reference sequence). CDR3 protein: CSARGFGTDTQYF. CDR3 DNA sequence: TGCAGTGCTAGGGGATTTGGGACAGATACGCAGTATTTT.

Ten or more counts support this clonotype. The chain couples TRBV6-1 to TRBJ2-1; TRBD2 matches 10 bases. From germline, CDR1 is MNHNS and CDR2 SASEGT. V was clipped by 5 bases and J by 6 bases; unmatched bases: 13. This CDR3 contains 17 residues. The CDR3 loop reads CASSPLPGTSVSNEQFF. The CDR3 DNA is TGTGCCAGCAGTCCATTACCCGGGACTAGCGTATCCAATGAGCAGTTCTTC.

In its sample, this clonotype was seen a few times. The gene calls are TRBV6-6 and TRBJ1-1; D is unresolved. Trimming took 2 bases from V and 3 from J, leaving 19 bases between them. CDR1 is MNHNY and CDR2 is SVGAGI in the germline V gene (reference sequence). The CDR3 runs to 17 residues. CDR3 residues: CASSYGVQGYPDTEAFF. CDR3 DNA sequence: TGTGCCAGCAGTTACGGGGTTCAAGGCTACCCGGACACTGAAGCTTTCTTT.

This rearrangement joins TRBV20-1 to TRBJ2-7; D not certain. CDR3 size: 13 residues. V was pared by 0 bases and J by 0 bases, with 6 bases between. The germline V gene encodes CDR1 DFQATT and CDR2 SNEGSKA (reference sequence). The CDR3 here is CSAREPSSYEQYF. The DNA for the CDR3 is TGCAGTGCTAGAGAACCCAGCTCCTACGAGCAGTACTTC.

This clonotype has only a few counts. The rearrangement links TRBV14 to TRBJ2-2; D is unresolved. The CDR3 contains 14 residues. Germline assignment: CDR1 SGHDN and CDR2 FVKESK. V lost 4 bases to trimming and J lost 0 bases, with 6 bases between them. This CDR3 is CASSPEANTGELFF. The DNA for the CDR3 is TGTGCCAGCAGCCCCGAAGCGAACACCGGGGAGCTGTTTTTT. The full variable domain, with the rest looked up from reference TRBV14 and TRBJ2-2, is EAGVTQFPSHSVIEKGQTVTLRCDPISGHDNLYWYRRVMGKEIKFLLHFVKESKQDESGMPNNRFLAERTGGTYSTLKVQPAELEDSGVYFCASSPEANTGELFFGEGSRLTVL.

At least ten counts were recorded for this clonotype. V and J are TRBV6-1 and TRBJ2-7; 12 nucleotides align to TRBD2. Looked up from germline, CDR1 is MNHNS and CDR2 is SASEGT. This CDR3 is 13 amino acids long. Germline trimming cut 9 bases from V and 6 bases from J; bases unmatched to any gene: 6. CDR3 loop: CASKVLAGGEQYF. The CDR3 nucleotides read TGTGCCAGTAAGGTACTAGCGGGAGGCGAGCAGTACTTC.

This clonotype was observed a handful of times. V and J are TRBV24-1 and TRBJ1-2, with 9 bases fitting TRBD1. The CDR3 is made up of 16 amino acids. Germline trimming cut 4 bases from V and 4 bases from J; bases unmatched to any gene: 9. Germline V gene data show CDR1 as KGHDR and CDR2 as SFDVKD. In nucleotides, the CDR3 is TGTGCCACCAGTGAGGCCGGGACAGGGAAGAGCTATGGCTACACCTTC. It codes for CATSEAGTGKSYGYTF.